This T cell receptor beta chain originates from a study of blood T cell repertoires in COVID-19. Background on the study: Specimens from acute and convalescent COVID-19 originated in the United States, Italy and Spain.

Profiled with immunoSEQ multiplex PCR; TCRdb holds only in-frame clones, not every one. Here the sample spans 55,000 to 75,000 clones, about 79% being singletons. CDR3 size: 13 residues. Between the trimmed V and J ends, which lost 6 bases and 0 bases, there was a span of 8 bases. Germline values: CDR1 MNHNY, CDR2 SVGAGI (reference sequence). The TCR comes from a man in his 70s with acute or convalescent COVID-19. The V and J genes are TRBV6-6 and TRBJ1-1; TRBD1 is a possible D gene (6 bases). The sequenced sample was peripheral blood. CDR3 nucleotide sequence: TGTGCCAGCAGGCGGGGGCTGAACACTGAAGCTTTCTTT. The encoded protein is CASRRGLNTEAFF.